These 18 T cell receptor beta chains originate from one sample sequenced in a study of OX40 agonist ivuxolimab in advanced cancers. Only in-frame clones appear in the TCRdb table, and some are missing; sequencing was by immunoSEQ multiplex PCR. Here the sample spans around 76,000 clones, approximately 91% being singletons. The sample here was CD4+ or CD8+ T cells sorted from blood, taken in a trial of the OX40 agonist ivuxolimab. These receptors came from an adult with an advanced solid tumor such as melanoma, head and neck, liver or kidney cancer.

The genes are TRBV29-1 and TRBJ1-1; tentative D call: TRBD1 (5 bases). CDR1 SQVTM and CDR2 ANQGSEA come from the germline V gene. This CDR3 is 13 amino acids long. V dropped 6 bases and J dropped 0 bases, with 11 bases sitting between them. The DNA of the CDR3 is TGCAGCGTGACGGGGGATATGAACACTGAAGCTTTCTTT. Its translation is CSVTGDMNTEAFF.

The gene calls are TRBV9 and TRBJ1-3; no clear D. Germline loops: CDR1 SGDLS, CDR2 YYNGEE. The ends were cut back, 3 bases at V and 0 bases at J, with 31 bases in the middle. This CDR3 comprises 22 residues. The CDR3 DNA reads TGTGCCAGCAGCGAATTTTACCGACCAAGGGCAGGCAATTACAGCTCTGGAAACACCATATATTTT. It specifies CASSEFYRPRAGNYSSGNTIYF.

In DNA, the CDR3 is TGTGCCAGCAGTTTGACAGGGCCCCAAGAGACCCAGTACTTC. Amino acid sequence: CASSLTGPQETQYF. The chain joins TRBV27 to TRBJ2-5; 7 bases are a match to TRBD1. The CDR3 has 14 residues. Per germline, CDR1 MNHEY and CDR2 SMNVEV (reference sequence). V was clipped by 3 bases and J by 1 base; unmatched bases: 2.

The gene calls are TRBV9 and TRBJ2-1; possible D gene TRBD2, 6 bases. Trimming removed 4 bases from V and 2 bases from J, with 10 bases in between. Germline lookup yields CDR1 SGDLS and CDR2 YYNGEE. CDR3 length equals 14 residues. The CDR3: CASSPRTTYNEQFF. CDR3 bases: TGTGCCAGCAGCCCTCGGACTACCTACAATGAGCAGTTCTTC.

This clone came up a few times. CDR3 sequence (DNA): TGTGCCAGCAGCTCACACTACGAGCAGTACTTC. It is translated as CASSSHYEQYF. The V and J genes are TRBV7-2 and TRBJ2-7; D ambiguous. Germline V lookup: CDR1 SGHTA, CDR2 FQGNSA. The CDR3 totals 11 residues. Trimming shortened V by 4 bases and J by 3 bases, and 4 bases separated the two germline ends.

The chain joins TRBV9 to TRBJ2-2; 11 bases are a match to TRBD2. Germline V gene lookup returns CDR1 SGDLS and CDR2 YYNGEE. The CDR3 is 17 amino acids. V lost 3 bases and J lost 7; bases outside the gene matches: 11. The CDR3 reads CASSASPGLAVIGELFF. The CDR3 DNA reads TGTGCCAGCAGCGCATCACCGGGACTAGCGGTCATCGGGGAGCTGTTTTTT.

J is TRBJ2-7 and V is TRBV5-1, with 11 bases aligning to TRBD2. The CDR3 is made up of 14 amino acids. Germline loops: CDR1 SGHRS, CDR2 YFSETQ. J lost 3 bases, V lost 2 bases, and 1 base had no gene match. The CDR3 protein is CASSLLAGDYEQYF. DNA for the CDR3: TGCGCCAGCAGCTTACTAGCGGGAGACTACGAGCAGTACTTC.

This CDR3 reads CASSPWSEAFF. The CDR3 DNA reads as TGTGCCAGCAGTCCATGGTCTGAAGCTTTCTTT. This chain links TRBV6-6 with TRBJ1-1; D gene ambiguous. This CDR3 has 11 residues. Germline V gene lookup returns CDR1 MNHNY and CDR2 SVGAGI (reference sequence). V was shortened by 5 bases and J by 6 bases, with 7 bases between the two germline ends.

The V gene is TRBV7-9, the J gene TRBJ1-1; D remains unclear. The CDR3 has 13 amino acids. The germline CDR1 and CDR2 sequences are SEHNR and FQNEAQ (reference sequence). V lost 11 bases and J lost 0, with 13 bases in between. The DNA of the CDR3 is TGTGCCGGGTCGCGCACAATGAACACTGAAGCTTTCTTT. It codes for CAGSRTMNTEAFF.

V usage is TRBV6-5 and J usage is TRBJ2-4; D may be TRBD1 or TRBD2 (5 bases each). This CDR3 has 14 amino acids. From germline, CDR1 is MNHEY and CDR2 SVGAGI. V lost 2 bases to trimming and J lost 6 bases, with 11 bases between them. CDR3 nucleotide sequence: TGTGCCAGCAGTTACGGGTCTGGGGGAAACATTCAGTACTTC. Translated: CASSYGSGGNIQYF.

The V and J genes are TRBV30 and TRBJ1-6, with D hard to call. The CDR3 has 14 residues. The germline V and J ends were trimmed by 3 bases and 5 bases, with 11 bases remaining between them. CDR1 GTSNPN and CDR2 SVGIG come from the germline V gene (reference sequence). Written as DNA, the CDR3 is TGTGCCTGGAGGAGGGTTGGGGATAATTCACCCCTCCACTTT. Translating it yields CAWRRVGDNSPLHF.

V usage is TRBV4-2 and J usage is TRBJ2-7; TRBD2 matches at 10 bases. The germline V gene has CDR1 LGHNA and CDR2 YNFKEQ. The CDR3 is 17 residues long. Germline trimming cut 0 bases from V and 2 bases from J; bases unmatched to any gene: 7. DNA of the CDR3: TGTGCCAGCAGCCAAGACAAAGGAAGCGGGGGGGCCTACGAGCAGTACTTC. Translating gives CASSQDKGSGGAYEQYF.

The chain recombines TRBV4-1 with TRBJ1-5; tentative D call: TRBD1 (5 bases). Trimming left V 8 bases short and J 7 bases short, with 15 bases between. The CDR3 has 13 amino acids. From germline, CDR1 is MGHRA and CDR2 YSYEKL. The CDR3 bases are TGCGCCAGCGCCCCGGGGGAAAGGCAGCCCCAGCATTTT. Translating gives CASAPGERQPQHF.

V is TRBV10-1 and J is TRBJ2-2; 7 bases fit TRBD2. The CDR3 runs 15 residues. With V trimmed by 0 bases and J by 7 bases, 5 bases remained unmatched. From germline, CDR1 is WNHNN and CDR2 SYGVQD (reference sequence). In nucleotides, the CDR3 is TGCGCCAGCAGTGAGTCAACTAGCGCAGGCGGGGAGCTGTTTTTT. Residues: CASSESTSAGGELFF.

The gene calls are TRBV6-5 and TRBJ1-1; D gene unclear. Trimming removed 2 bases at V and 1 base at J, with 8 bases between. The V gene's germline CDR1 is MNHEY and CDR2 SVGAGI. The CDR3 is 14 amino acids. CDR3 protein: CASSYGSGNTEAFF. CDR3 bases: TGTGCCAGCAGTTACGGCTCTGGGAACACTGAAGCTTTCTTT.

The chain uses TRBV6-1 and TRBJ1-2; D not resolved. The germline V gene has CDR1 MNHNS and CDR2 SASEGT. The CDR3 sequence is 13 residues long. Trimming pared 2 bases from V and 7 bases from J, leaving 11 bases between. CDR3 nucleotide sequence: TGTGCCAGCAGTGAACGAGGGTCTAGTGGCTACACCTTC. Amino acid sequence: CASSERGSSGYTF.

The chain recombines TRBV2 with TRBJ1-1, with a possible D match to TRBD1 (5 bases). The CDR3 runs to 12 residues. Germline CDR1 is SNHLY and CDR2 is FYNNEI. The germline V and J ends were trimmed by 4 bases and 10 bases, with 13 bases remaining between them. For the CDR3, the DNA is TGTGCCAGCAGTGGGACATTATCGCCAGCTTTCTTT. It codes for CASSGTLSPAFF.

The chain carries TRBV5-4 and TRBJ2-2; 10 positions match TRBD2. Looked up from germline, CDR1 is SGHNT and CDR2 is YYREEE (reference sequence). J lost 7 bases, V lost 1 base, and 10 bases had no gene match. The length of the CDR3 is 17 residues. This CDR3 reads CASSLKALAGALGELFF. The CDR3 DNA follows: TGTGCCAGCAGCTTGAAAGCGCTAGCGGGAGCTCTCGGGGAGCTGTTTTTT.